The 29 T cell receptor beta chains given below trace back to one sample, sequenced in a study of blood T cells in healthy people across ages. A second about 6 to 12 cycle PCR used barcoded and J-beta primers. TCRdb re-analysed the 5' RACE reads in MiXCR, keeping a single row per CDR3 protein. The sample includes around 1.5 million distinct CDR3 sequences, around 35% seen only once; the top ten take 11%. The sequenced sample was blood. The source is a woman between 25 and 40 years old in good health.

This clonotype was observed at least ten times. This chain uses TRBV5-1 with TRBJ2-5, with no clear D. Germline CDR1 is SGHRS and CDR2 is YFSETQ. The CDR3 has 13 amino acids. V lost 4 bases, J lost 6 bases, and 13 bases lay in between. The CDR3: CASSLSLQQTQYF. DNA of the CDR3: TGCGCCAGCAGCCTCTCGCTCCAGCAGACCCAGTACTTC.

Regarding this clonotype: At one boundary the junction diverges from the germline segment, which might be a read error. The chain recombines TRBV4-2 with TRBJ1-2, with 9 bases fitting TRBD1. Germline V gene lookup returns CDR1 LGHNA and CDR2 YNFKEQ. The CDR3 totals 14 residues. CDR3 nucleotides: TGTACCAGCAGCCAAGAAGGGACAGGGTTTGACTACACCTTC. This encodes CTSSQEGTGFDYTF.

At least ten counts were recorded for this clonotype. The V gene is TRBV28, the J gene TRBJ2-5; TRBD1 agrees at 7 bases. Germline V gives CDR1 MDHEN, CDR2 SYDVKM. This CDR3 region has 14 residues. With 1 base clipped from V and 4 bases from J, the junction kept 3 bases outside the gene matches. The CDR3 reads CASSLLRGRETQYF. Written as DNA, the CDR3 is TGTGCCAGCAGTTTATTGAGGGGGCGAGAGACCCAGTACTTC.

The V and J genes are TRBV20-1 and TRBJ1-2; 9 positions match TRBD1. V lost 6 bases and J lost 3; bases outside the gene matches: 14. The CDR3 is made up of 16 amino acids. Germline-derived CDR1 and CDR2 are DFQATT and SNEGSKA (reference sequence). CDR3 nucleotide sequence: TGCAGTGCCAATGAACTCGGACAGGGGTTGGACTATGGCTACACCTTC. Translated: CSANELGQGLDYGYTF.

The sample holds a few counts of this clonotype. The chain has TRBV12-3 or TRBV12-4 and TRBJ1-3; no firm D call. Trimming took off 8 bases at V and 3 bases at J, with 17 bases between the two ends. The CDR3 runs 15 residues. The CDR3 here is CASPPSALDGNTIYF. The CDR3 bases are TGTGCCAGCCCTCCATCAGCGTTGGATGGAAACACCATATATTTT.

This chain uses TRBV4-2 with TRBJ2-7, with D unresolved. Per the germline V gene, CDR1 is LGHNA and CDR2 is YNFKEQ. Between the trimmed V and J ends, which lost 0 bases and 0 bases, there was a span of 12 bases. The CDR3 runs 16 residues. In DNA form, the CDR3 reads TGTGCCAGCAGCCAAGAGGGGTCCGAGAGCTCCTACGAGCAGTACTTC. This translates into CASSQEGSESSYEQYF.

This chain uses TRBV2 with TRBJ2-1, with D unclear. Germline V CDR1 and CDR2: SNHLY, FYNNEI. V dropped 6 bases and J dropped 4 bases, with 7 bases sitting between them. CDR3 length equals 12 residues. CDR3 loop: CASREQYNEQFF. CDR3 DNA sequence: TGTGCCAGCAGAGAGCAGTACAATGAGCAGTTCTTC. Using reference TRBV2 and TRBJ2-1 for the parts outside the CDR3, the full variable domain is EPEVTQTPSHQVTQMGQEVILRCVPISNHLYFYWYRQILGQKVEFLVSFYNNEISEKSEIFDDQFSVERPDGSNFTLKIRSTKLEDSAMYFCASREQYNEQFFGPGTRLTVL.

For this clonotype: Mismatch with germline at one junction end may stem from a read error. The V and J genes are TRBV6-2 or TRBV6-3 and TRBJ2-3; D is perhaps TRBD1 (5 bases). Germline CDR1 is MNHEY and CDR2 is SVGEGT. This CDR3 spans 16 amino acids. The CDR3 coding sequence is TGTGTCAGCAGTTACTCTGGGGCTAGATTCACAGATACGCAGTATTTT. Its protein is CVSSYSGARFTDTQYF.

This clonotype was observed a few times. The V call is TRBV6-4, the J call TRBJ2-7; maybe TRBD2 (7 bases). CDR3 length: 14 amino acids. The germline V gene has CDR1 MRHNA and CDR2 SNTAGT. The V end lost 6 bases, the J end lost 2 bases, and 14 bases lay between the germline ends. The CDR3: CASSEGGDTYEQYF. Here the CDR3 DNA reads TGTGCCAGCAGCGAGGGGGGGGACACCTACGAGCAGTACTTC.

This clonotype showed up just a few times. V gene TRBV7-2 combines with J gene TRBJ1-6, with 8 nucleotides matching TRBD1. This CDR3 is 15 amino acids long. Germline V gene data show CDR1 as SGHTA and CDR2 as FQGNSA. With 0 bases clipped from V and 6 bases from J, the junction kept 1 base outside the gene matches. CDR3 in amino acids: CASSLAQGVNSPLHF. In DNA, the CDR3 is TGTGCCAGCAGCTTAGCACAGGGGGTTAATTCACCCCTCCACTTT.

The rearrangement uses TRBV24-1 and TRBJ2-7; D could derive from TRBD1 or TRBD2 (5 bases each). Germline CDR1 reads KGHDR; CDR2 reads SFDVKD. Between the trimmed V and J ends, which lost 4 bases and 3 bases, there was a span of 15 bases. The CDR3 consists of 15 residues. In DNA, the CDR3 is TGTGCCACCAGTGACCCATGGGACGGCCACTACGAGCAGTACTTC. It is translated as CATSDPWDGHYEQYF.

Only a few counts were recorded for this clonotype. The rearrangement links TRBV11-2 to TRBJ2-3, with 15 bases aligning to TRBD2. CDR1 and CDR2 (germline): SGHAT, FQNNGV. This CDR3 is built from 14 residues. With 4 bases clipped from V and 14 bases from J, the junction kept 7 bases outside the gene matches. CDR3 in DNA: TGTGCCAGCAGCTCCAGGACTAGCGGGGGGGCCGGGTATTTT. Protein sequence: CASSSRTSGGAGYF.

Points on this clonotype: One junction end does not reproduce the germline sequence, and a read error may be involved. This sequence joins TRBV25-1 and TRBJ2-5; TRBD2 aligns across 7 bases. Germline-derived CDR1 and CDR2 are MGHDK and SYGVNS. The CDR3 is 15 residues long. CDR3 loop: CASNELTSDQETQYF. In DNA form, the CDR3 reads TGTGCCAGCAATGAACTAACTAGCGACCAAGAGACCCAGTACTTC.

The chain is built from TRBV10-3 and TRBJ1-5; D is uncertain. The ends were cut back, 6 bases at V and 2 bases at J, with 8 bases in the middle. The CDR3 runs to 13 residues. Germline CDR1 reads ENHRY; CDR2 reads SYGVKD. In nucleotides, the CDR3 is TGTGCCATCAGAGTCGACCGCAATCAGCCCCAGCATTTT. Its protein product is CAIRVDRNQPQHF.

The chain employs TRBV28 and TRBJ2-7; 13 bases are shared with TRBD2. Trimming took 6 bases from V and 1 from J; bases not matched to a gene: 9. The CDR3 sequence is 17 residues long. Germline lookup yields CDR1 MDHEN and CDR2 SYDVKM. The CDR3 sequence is CASSLLPGLAGSYEQYF. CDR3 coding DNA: TGTGCCAGCAGCTTACTCCCGGGACTAGCGGGGTCCTACGAGCAGTACTTC. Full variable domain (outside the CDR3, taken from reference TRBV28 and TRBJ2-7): DVKVTQSSRYLVKRTGEKVFLECVQDMDHENMFWYRQDPGLGLRLIYFSYDVKMKEKGDIPEGYSVSREKKERFSLILESASTNQTSMYLCASSLLPGLAGSYEQYFGPGTRLTVT.

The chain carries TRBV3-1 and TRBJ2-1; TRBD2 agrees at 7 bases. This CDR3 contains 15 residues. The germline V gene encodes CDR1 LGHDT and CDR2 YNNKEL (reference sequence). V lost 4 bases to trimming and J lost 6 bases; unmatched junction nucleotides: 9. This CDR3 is CASSPVDGGFNEQFF. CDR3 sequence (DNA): TGTGCCAGCAGCCCCGTTGACGGGGGGTTCAATGAGCAGTTCTTC.

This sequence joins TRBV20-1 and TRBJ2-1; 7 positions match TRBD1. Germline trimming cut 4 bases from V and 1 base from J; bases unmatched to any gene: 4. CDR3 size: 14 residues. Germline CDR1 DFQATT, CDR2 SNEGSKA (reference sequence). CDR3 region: CSAKTGFSYNEQFF. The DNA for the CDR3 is TGCAGTGCTAAGACAGGGTTTTCCTACAATGAGCAGTTCTTC.

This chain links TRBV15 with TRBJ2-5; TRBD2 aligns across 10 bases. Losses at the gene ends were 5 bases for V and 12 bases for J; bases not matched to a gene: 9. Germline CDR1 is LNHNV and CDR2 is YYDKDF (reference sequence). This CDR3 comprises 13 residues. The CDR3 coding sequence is TGTGCCACCAGCCCCAACCTAGCGGGGGAGGAGTACTTC. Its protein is CATSPNLAGEEYF.

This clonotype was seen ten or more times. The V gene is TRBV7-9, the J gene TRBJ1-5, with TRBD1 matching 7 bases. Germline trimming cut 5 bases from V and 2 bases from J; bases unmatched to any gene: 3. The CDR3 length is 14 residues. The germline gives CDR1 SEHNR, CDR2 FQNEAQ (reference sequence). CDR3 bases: TGTGCCAGCAGCCCCGACAGGGGCAATCAGCCCCAGCATTTT. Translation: CASSPDRGNQPQHF.

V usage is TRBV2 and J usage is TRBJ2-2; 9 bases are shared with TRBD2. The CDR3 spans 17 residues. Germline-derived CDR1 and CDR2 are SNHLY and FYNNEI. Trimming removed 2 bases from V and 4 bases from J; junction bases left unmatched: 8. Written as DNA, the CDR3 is TGTGCCAGCAGTGAAACGGGGGGACTAGCCGCCACCGGGGAGCTGTTTTTT. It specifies CASSETGGLAATGELFF.

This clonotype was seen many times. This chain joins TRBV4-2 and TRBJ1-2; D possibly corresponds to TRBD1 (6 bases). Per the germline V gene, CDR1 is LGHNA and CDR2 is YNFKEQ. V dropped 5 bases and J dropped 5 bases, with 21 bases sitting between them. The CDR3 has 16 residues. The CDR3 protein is CASSKLSQGLDYGYTF. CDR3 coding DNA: TGTGCCAGCAGCAAGTTGAGTCAGGGGCTGGATTATGGCTACACCTTC.

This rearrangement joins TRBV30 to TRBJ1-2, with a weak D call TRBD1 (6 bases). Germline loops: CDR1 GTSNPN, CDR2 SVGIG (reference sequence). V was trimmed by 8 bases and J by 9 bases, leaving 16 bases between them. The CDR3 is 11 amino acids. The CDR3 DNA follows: TGTGCCGGGGGCCAGGACAGTCGCTACACCTTC. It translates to CAGGQDSRYTF.

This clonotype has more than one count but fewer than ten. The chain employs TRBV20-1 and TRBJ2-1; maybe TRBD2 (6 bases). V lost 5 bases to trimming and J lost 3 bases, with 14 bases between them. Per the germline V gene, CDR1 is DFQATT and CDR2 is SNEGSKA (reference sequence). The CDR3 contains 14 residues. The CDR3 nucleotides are TGCAGTGCTCAGAGTGGGACTTACTACAATGAGCAGTTCTTC. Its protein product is CSAQSGTYYNEQFF.

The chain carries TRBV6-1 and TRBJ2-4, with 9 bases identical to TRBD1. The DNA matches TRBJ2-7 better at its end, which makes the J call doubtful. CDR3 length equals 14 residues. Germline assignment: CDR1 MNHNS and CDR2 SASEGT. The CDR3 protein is CASSAGQGSDEQYF. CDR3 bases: TGTGCCAGCAGCGCGGGACAGGGAAGTGACGAGCAGTACTTC.

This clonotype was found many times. CDR3: CASSSGFGYTF. In nucleotides, the CDR3 is TGTGCCAGCAGTTCAGGGTTCGGCTACACCTTC. The V gene is TRBV12-3 or TRBV12-4, the J gene TRBJ1-2; maybe TRBD1 (5 bases). CDR3 length: 11 residues. With 4 bases removed from V and 8 bases from J, the gap between germline ends came to 8 bases.

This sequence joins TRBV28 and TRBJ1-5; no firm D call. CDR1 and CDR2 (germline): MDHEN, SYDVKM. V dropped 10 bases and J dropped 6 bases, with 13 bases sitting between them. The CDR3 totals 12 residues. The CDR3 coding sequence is TGTGCCACCTCGTTTGTCGGTCAGCCCCAGCATTTT. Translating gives CATSFVGQPQHF.

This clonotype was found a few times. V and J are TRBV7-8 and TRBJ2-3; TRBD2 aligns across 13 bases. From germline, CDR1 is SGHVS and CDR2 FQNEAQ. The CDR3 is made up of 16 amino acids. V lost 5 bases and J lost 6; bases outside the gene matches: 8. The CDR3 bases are TGTGCCAGCAGCAACCGGACTAGCGGGAGAGCGGATACGCAGTATTTT. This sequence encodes CASSNRTSGRADTQYF.

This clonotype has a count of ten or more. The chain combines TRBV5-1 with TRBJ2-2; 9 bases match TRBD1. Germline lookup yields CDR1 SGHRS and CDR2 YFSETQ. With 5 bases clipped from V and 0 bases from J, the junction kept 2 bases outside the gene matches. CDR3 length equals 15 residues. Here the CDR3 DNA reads TGCGCCAGCAGGGGGACAGGGACGAACACCGGGGAGCTGTTTTTT. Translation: CASRGTGTNTGELFF.

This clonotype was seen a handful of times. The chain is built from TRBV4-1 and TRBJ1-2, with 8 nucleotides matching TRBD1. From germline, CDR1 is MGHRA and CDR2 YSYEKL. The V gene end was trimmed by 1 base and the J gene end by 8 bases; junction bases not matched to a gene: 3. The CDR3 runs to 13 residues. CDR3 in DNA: TGCGCCAGCAGCCAAGGGACAGGGAAAGGCTACACCTTC. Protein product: CASSQGTGKGYTF.